This T cell receptor (beta chain) was captured by sequencing in a study of CD8 T cells in Susac syndrome. Random hexamers primed reverse transcription of about 0.45 to 1 ug RNA. TCRdb re-called the immunoSEQ multiplex PCR reads with MiXCR, one entry per CDR3 protein. The data show some 120,000 distinct CDR3 sequences, with roughly 96% seen just once and roughly 0.12% held by the top ten. The CDR3 contains 13 residues. V dropped 3 bases and J dropped 10 bases, with 16 bases sitting between them. Germline CDR1 reads SQVTM; CDR2 reads ANQGSEA. The clonotype was recovered from a human donor in good health. The V gene is TRBV29-1, the J gene TRBJ2-1; D possibly matches TRBD1 or TRBD2 (5 bases each). Sequencing was performed on CD4+ T cells from PBMCs. The CDR3 here is CSVDRDPGGEQFF. CDR3 in DNA: TGCAGCGTTGACAGGGACCCCGGTGGGGAGCAGTTCTTC.